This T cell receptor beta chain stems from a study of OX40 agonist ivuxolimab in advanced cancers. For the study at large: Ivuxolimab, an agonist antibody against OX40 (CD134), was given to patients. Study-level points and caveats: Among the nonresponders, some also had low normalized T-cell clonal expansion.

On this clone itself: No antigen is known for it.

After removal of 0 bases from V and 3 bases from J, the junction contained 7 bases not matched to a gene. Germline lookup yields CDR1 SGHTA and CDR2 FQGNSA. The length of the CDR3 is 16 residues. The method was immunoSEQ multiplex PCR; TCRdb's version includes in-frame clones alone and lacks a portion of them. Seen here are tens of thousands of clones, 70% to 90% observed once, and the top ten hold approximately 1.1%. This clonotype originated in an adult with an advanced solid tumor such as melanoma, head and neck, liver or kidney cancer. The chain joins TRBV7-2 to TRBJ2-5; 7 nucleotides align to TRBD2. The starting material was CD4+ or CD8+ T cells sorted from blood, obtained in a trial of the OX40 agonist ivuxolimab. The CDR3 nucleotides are TGTGCCAGCAGCTTAGCGGTGTCTAGCGGAAAAGAGACCCAGTACTTC. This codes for CASSLAVSSGKETQYF.